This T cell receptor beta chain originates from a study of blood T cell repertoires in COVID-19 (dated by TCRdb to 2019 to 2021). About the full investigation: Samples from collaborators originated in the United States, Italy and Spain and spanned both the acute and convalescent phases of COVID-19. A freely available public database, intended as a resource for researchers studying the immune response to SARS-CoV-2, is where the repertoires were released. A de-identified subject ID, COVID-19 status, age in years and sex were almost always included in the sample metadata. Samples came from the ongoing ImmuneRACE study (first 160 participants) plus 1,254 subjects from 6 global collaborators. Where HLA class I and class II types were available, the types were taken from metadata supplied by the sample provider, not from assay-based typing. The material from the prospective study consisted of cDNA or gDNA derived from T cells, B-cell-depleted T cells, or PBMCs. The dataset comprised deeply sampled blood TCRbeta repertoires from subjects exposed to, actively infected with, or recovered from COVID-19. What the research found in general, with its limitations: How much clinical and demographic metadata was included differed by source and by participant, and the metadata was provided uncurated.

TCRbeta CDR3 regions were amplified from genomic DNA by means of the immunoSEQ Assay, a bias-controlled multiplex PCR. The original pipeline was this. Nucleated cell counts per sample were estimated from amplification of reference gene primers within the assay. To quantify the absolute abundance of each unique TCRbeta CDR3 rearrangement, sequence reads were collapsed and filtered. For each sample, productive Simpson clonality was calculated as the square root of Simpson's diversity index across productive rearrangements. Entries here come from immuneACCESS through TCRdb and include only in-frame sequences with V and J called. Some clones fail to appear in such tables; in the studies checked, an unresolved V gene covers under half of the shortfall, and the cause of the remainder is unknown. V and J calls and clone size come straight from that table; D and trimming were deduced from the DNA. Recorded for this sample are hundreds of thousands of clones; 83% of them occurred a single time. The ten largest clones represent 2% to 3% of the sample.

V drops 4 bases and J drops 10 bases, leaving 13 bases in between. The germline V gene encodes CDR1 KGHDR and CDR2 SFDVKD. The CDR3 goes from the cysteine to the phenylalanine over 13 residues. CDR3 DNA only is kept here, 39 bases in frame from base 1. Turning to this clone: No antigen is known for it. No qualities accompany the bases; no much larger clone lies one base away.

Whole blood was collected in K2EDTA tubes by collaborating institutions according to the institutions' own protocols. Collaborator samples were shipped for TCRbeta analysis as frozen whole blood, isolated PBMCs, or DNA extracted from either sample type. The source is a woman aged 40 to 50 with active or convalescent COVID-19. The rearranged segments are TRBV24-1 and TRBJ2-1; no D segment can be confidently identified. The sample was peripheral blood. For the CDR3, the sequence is CATSDSTTVEQFF. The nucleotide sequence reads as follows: TGTGCCACCAGTGACTCGACAACGGTGGAGCAGTTCTTC.